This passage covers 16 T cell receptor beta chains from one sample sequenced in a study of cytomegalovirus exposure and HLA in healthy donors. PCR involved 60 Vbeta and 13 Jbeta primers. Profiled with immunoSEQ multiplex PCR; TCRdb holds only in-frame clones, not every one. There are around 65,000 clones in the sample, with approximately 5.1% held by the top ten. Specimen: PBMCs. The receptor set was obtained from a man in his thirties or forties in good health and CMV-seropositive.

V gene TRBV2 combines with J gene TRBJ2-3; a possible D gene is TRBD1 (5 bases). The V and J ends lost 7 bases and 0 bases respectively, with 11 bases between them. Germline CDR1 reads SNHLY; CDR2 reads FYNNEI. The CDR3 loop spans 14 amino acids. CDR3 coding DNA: TGTGCCAGCAAAACACCAGGGAGCACAGATACGCAGTATTTT. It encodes CASKTPGSTDTQYF. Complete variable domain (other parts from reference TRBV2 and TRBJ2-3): EPEVTQTPSHQVTQMGQEVILRCVPISNHLYFYWYRQILGQKVEFLVSFYNNEISEKSEIFDDQFSVERPDGSNFTLKIRSTKLEDSAMYFCASKTPGSTDTQYFGPGTRLTVL.

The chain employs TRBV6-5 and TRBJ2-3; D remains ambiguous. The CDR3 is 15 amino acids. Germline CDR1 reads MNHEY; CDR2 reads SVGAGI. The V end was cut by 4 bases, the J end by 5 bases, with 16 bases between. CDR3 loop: CASSSQRSPGDTQYF. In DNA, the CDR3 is TGTGCCAGCAGTTCCCAACGTAGTCCCGGAGATACGCAGTATTTT.

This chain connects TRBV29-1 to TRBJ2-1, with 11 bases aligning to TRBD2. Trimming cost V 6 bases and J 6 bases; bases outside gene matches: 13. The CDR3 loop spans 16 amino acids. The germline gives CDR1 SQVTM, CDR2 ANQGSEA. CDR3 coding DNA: TGCAGCGTGGCCCCCAGAGGGACTAGCGGCAGCAATGAGCAGTTCTTC. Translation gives CSVAPRGTSGSNEQFF.

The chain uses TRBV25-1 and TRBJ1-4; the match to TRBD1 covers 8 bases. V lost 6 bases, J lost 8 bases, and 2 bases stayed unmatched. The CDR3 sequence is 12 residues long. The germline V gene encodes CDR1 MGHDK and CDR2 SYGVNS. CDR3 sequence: CASRDRGEKLFF. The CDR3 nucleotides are TGTGCCAGCAGAGACAGGGGCGAAAAACTGTTTTTT. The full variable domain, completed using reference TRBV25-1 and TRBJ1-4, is EADIYQTPRYLVIGTGKKITLECSQTMGHDKMYWYQQDPGMELHLIHYSYGVNSTEKGDLSSESTVSRIRTEHFPLTLESARPSHTSQYLCASRDRGEKLFFGSGTQLSVL.

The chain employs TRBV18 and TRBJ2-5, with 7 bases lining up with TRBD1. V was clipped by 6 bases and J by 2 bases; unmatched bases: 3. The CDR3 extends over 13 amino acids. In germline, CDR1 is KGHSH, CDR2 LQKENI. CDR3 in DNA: TGTGCCAGCTCCGGGACAGTTCAAGAGACCCAGTACTTC. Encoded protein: CASSGTVQETQYF.

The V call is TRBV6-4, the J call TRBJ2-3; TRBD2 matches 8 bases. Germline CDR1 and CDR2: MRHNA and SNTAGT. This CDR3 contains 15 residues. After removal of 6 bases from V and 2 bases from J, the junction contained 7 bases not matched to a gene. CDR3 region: CASSAGTSDTDTQYF. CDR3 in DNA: TGTGCCAGCAGCGCCGGGACTAGTGACACAGATACGCAGTATTTT.

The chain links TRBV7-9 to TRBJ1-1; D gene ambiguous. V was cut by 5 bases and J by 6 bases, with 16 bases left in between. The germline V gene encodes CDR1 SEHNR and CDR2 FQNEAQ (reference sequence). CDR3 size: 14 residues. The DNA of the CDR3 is TGTGCCAGCAGCCCCGGAGCGGCCCAGCCTGAAGCTTTCTTT. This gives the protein CASSPGAAQPEAFF.

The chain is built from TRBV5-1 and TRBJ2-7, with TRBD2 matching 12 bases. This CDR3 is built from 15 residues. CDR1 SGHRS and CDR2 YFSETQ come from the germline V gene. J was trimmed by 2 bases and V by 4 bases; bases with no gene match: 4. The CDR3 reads CASSLAGGSAYEQYF. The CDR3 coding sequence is TGCGCCAGCAGCCTAGCGGGGGGGAGCGCCTACGAGCAGTACTTC.

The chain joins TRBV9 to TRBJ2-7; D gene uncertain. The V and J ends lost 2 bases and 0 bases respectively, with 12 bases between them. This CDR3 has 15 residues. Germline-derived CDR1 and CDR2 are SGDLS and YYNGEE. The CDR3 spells CASSVDTTSSYEQYF. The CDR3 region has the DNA TGTGCCAGCAGCGTCGACACCACAAGCTCCTACGAGCAGTACTTC.

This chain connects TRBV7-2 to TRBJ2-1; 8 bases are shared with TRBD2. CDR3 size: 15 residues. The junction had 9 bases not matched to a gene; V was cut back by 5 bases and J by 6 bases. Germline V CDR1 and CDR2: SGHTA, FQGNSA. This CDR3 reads CASSRWRGAVNEQFF. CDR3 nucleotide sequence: TGTGCCAGCAGCCGTTGGCGGGGGGCCGTCAATGAGCAGTTCTTC.

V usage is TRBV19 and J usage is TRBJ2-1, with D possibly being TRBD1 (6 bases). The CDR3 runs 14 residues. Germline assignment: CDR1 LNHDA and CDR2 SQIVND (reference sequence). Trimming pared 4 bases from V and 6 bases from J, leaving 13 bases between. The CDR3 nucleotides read TGTGCCAGTAGTAAATACATAGGGGGCAATGAGCAGTTCTTC. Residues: CASSKYIGGNEQFF.

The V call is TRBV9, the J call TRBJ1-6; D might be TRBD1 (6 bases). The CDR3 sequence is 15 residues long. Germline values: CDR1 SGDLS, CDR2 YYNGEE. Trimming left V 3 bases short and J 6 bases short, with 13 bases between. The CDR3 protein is CASSAGGGPNSPLHF. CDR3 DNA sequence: TGTGCCAGCAGCGCCGGGGGGGGGCCTAATTCACCCCTCCACTTT. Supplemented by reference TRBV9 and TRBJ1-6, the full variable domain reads DSGVTQTPKHLITATGQRVTLRCSPRSGDLSVYWYQQSLDQGLQFLIQYYNGEERAKGNILERFSAQQFPDLHSELNLSSLELGDSALYFCASSAGGGPNSPLHFGNGTRLTVT.

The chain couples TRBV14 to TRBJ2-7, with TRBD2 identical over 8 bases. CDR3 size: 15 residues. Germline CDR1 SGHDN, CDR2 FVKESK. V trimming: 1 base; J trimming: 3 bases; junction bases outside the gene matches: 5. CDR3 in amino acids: CASSQGGGRNYEQYF. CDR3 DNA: TGTGCCAGCAGCCAAGGAGGCGGGAGGAACTACGAGCAGTACTTC.

This chain's CDR3 is CASGLVQGTGAYEQYF. CDR3 in DNA: TGTGCTAGTGGTTTGGTACAGGGGACAGGGGCCTACGAGCAGTACTTC. The chain carries TRBV12-5 and TRBJ2-7; TRBD1 agrees at 10 bases. Losses at the gene ends were 0 bases for V and 2 bases for J; bases not matched to a gene: 4. The germline gives CDR1 LGHNT, CDR2 FRNRAP. The CDR3 runs 16 residues.

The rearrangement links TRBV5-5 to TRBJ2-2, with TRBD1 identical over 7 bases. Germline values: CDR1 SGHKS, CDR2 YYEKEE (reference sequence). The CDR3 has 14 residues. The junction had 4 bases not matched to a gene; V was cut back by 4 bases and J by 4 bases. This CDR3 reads CASSPGQSTGELFF. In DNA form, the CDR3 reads TGTGCCAGCAGCCCGGGACAGAGCACCGGGGAGCTGTTTTTT.

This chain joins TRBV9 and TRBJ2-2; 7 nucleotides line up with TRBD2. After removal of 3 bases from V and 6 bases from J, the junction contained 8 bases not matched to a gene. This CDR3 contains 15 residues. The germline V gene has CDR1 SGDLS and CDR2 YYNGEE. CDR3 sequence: CASSGREGRAGELFF. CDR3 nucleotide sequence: TGTGCCAGCAGCGGCAGGGAGGGGAGAGCCGGGGAGCTGTTTTTT.